This T cell receptor beta chain was retrieved from a study of blood T cell repertoires in COVID-19. Across the study: PBMCs, B-cell-depleted T cells, or T cells were the source of the cDNA or gDNA that made up the material.

Seattle participants joined during active infection and were tracked over time. Per the germline V gene, CDR1 is SGHNT and CDR2 is YYREEE (reference sequence). This CDR3 is built from 13 residues. J was trimmed by 3 bases and V by 6 bases; bases with no gene match: 5. Methods used by the authors: Amplified reference gene primers provided the basis for estimating nucleated cell counts. Sequencing used immunoSEQ multiplex PCR; TCRdb keeps in-frame clones, though not all of them. Clone size and the V and J calls come from that table; the DNA yielded D and trimming. Altogether about 220,000 clones are present, approximately 85% being singletons, with the ten largest covering 7% to 10%.

Sequences were obtained from peripheral blood. This clonotype was sampled from a woman aged 80 or over with COVID-19, enrolled during active disease. This chain links TRBV5-4 with TRBJ2-7, with 8 bases lining up with TRBD2. CDR3 DNA: TGTGCCAGCAAGATTGGGACTAGCTACGAGCAGTACTTC. Protein product: CASKIGTSYEQYF.